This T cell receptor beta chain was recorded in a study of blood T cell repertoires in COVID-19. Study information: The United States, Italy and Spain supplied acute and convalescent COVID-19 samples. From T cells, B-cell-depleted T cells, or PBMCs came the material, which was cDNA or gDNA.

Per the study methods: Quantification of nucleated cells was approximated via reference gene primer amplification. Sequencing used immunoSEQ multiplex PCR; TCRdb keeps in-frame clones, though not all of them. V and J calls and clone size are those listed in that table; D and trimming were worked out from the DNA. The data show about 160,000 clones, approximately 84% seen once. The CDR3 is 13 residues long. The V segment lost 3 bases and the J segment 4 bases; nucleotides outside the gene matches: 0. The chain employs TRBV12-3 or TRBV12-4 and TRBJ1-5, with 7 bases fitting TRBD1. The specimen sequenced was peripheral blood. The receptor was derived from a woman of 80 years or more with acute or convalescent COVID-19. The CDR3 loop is CASSFRGNQPQHF. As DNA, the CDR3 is TGTGCCAGCAGTTTCAGGGGGAATCAGCCCCAGCATTTT.